Listed below are T cell receptor beta chains from one sample, sequenced in a study of blood T cell repertoires in COVID-19. Generated by immunoSEQ multiplex PCR, the TCRdb table keeps only in-frame clones and is missing some. The repertoire holds 300,000 to 400,000 clones, with around 87% as singletons. Source material: peripheral blood. Receptors originate from a woman in her sixties or seventies with COVID-19, enrolled during active disease. The CDR3 runs from the conserved cysteine through the conserved F or W. The D gene is left open where the match is weak. Where a row states a size, it is once, few, many or the class of an expanded clone; other rows omit it.

d_call,j_call,clone_size,v_call,cdr3_nt,cdr3_aa
TRBD2,TRBJ2-3,.,TRBV4-2,TGTGCCAGCAGTCAGTTAGGCGGGGGTTGGGAAAAAACAGATACGCAGTATTTT,CASSQLGGGWEKTDTQYF
.,TRBJ1-1,.,TRBV6-5,TGTGCCATCTCGACCCAGGGAAACACTGAAGCTTTCTTT,CAISTQGNTEAFF
.,TRBJ1-1,.,TRBV5-1,TGCGCCAGCAGCTTGGCATCTGGGGGAGGGAACACTGAAGCTTTCTTT,CASSLASGGGNTEAFF
TRBD2,TRBJ2-1,once,TRBV11-2,TGTGCCAGCAGCTTAAGTCGGGGGGGCTTTGAGCAGTTCTTC,CASSLSRGGFEQFF
.,TRBJ1-2,.,TRBV3-1/TRBV3-2,TGTGCCAGCAGCCAAGATGGCCGCAGGCCCCCCTATCATGGCTACACCTTC,CASSQDGRRPPYHGYTF
TRBD1,TRBJ2-5,.,TRBV19,TGTGCCAGTAGCCCTCGCCTCGGGACAGCCTCTTTGCAAGAGACCCAGTACTTC,CASSPRLGTASLQETQYF
TRBD2,TRBJ2-5,.,TRBV10-2,TGCGCCAGCAGCGGGCTAGCGGGGGGCCTCGGGACCCAGTACTTC,CASSGLAGGLGTQYF
.,TRBJ2-2,.,TRBV24-1,TGTGCCACCAGTGTCCAGGGGTCGAACACCGGGGAGCTGTTTTTT,CATSVQGSNTGELFF
.,TRBJ2-7,.,TRBV6-5,TGTGCCAGCAGTTGGCAGGGCAGCTCCTACGAGCAGTACTTC,CASSWQGSSYEQYF
TRBD1,TRBJ1-1,.,TRBV24-1,TGTGCCACCAGTGAAGCGACAGGGAGGGCTTTCTTT,CATSEATGRAFF
.,TRBJ1-5,once,TRBV20-1,TGCAGTGCTAGTATCCAGGAAAGCAATCAGCCCCAGCATTTT,CSASIQESNQPQHF
TRBD1,TRBJ1-1,.,TRBV12-3/TRBV12-4,TGTGCCAGCACCCGGACAGGGAAAGCTGAAGCTTTCTTT,CASTRTGKAEAFF
.,TRBJ2-1,.,TRBV5-1,TGCGCCAGCTCAGCGGAGCTTCTCAATGAGCAGTTCTTC,CASSAELLNEQFF
.,TRBJ1-3,.,TRBV30,TGTGCCTGGAGTGTAGGGGGCTCTGGAAACACCATATATTTT,CAWSVGGSGNTIYF
TRBD1,TRBJ1-4,.,TRBV5-1,TGCGCCAGCAGCTGGACAGGGGGCGCAGCTAATGAAAAACTGTTTTTT,CASSWTGGAANEKLFF
.,TRBJ1-2,.,TRBV5-8,TGTGCCAGCAGCTCGGAGCTAAGGGGTGGCTACACCTTC,CASSSELRGGYTF
TRBD2,TRBJ2-7,.,TRBV6-5,TGTGCCAGCAGTTTCTTGGCTAGCGGGGTTGCCGAGCAGTACTTC,CASSFLASGVAEQYF
.,TRBJ1-1,once,TRBV20-1,TGCAGTGCTGGGGAGCGGACTGAAGCTTTCTTT,CSAGERTEAFF
TRBD1,TRBJ2-7,.,TRBV7-9,TGTGCCAGCAGCTTAGCAGGGGGCGGCGAGCAGTACTTC,CASSLAGGGEQYF
TRBD1,TRBJ1-1,.,TRBV5-1,TGCGCCAGCAGCTTGAGGGACAGGGGCACTGAAGCTTTCTTT,CASSLRDRGTEAFF
.,TRBJ2-5,.,TRBV3-1/TRBV3-2,TGTGCCAGCAGCCAAGAGGCGGCGGGGGCCGGACAAGAGACCCAGTACTTC,CASSQEAAGAGQETQYF
.,TRBJ2-7,.,TRBV7-9,TGTGCCAGCAGCTTAGGAGGGACAACGGGCAAGTACTTC,CASSLGGTTGKYF
TRBD2,TRBJ2-5,.,TRBV3-1/TRBV3-2,TGTGCCAGCAGCCTGCCGGTGGGGAGGGGAGAGACCCAGTACTTC,CASSLPVGRGETQYF
TRBD1,TRBJ1-2,.,TRBV7-9,TGTGCCAGCAGCCCCCGGACAGGGGACCTCAATAACTATGGCTACACCTTC,CASSPRTGDLNNYGYTF
.,TRBJ1-1,.,TRBV13,TGTGCCAGCAGCTTAGGCCGGTTTGAAGCTTTCTTT,CASSLGRFEAFF
.,TRBJ2-3,.,TRBV2,TGTGCCAGCAGTGCGGGTTTTCGCACAGATACGCAGTATTTT,CASSAGFRTDTQYF
.,TRBJ1-1,.,TRBV10-3,TGTGCCATCAGTGAAATAAGGGATGGGCGGGAGAACACTGAAGCTTTCTTT,CAISEIRDGRENTEAFF
.,TRBJ1-4,.,TRBV4-2,TGTGCCAGCAGCCTGATACAGGGTACGGAAAAACTGTTTTTT,CASSLIQGTEKLFF
.,TRBJ2-5,.,TRBV12-5,TGTGCTAGTGGTTTATTGGACAAATCACTCCGACAAGAGACCCAGTACTTC,CASGLLDKSLRQETQYF
.,TRBJ2-7,once,TRBV28,TGTGCCACCTTCGACAGGTCCTCCTACGAGCAGTACTTC,CATFDRSSYEQYF
.,TRBJ2-7,few,TRBV10-3,TGTGCCATCAGTGAGTCGAGCAAAACCCGCTCCTACGAGCAGTACTTC,CAISESSKTRSYEQYF
.,TRBJ2-5,.,TRBV5-1,TGCGCCAGCACCATGGGGGGGGCCCGAGAGACCCAGTACTTC,CASTMGGARETQYF
TRBD2,TRBJ2-3,once,TRBV27,TGTGCCAGCAGCCCGGGGACTAGCGGGGGGGCAGTAGATACGCAGTATTTT,CASSPGTSGGAVDTQYF
TRBD1,TRBJ1-1,few,TRBV7-9,TGTGCCAGCAGCTTCACAGGGGGCACTGAAGCTTTCTTT,CASSFTGGTEAFF
.,TRBJ2-7,.,TRBV15,TGTGCCACCAGCTCGGACAGTCACGACGAGCAGTACTTC,CATSSDSHDEQYF
TRBD1,TRBJ1-4,.,TRBV11-2,TGTGCCAGCAGCAGAGACAGGGATGAAAAACTGTTTTTT,CASSRDRDEKLFF
.,TRBJ1-6,.,TRBV5-1,TGCGCCAGCAGCTTGGATGGACAAAGCTCCTATAATTCACCCCTCCACTTT,CASSLDGQSSYNSPLHF
.,TRBJ2-7,.,TRBV6-5,TGTGCCACGCAGTTGGCGGGGGCAAGAGACGAGCAGTACTTC,CATQLAGARDEQYF
TRBD1,TRBJ1-3,.,TRBV5-1,TGCGCCAGCAGCGTGACAGGGGCTGGAAACACCATATATTTT,CASSVTGAGNTIYF
.,TRBJ1-1,.,TRBV20-1,TGCAGTGCTCCCTGGAACACTGAAGCTTTCTTT,CSAPWNTEAFF
.,TRBJ1-3,.,TRBV2,TGTGCCAGCAGTGAGCGGGAATCCTCTGGAAACACCATATATTTT,CASSERESSGNTIYF
.,TRBJ1-1,.,TRBV7-8,TGTGCCAGCAGCTTATCAAAGGGGACATTGAACACTGAAGCTTTCTTT,CASSLSKGTLNTEAFF
.,TRBJ2-3,.,TRBV2,TGTGCCACCCGCGGGGCCGCGGGCACAGATACGCAGTATTTT,CATRGAAGTDTQYF
.,TRBJ2-5,.,TRBV5-6,TGTGCCAGCAGCCCGGAGGCAGTCCAAGAGACCCAGTACTTC,CASSPEAVQETQYF
.,TRBJ2-2,.,TRBV28,TGTGCCAGCACCCCCGGAGGCGCCGGGGGCACCGGGGAGCTGTTTTTT,CASTPGGAGGTGELFF
.,TRBJ2-3,.,TRBV21-1,TGTGCCAGCAGCAGAACCGGGACTAGCGACCACACAGATACGCAGTATTTT,CASSRTGTSDHTDTQYF
TRBD1,TRBJ2-1,few,TRBV5-8,TGTGCCAGCAGCCCAGGACCGGGACAGGGTGCCAATGAGCAGTTCTTC,CASSPGPGQGANEQFF
TRBD1,TRBJ2-2,few,TRBV28,TGTGCCAGCAGTACCGGGACAGACATGAACACCGGGGAGCTGTTTTTT,CASSTGTDMNTGELFF
.,TRBJ2-2,.,TRBV7-9,TGTGCCAGCAGCACGACCTGGGCCGACACCGGGGAGCTGTTTTTT,CASSTTWADTGELFF
.,TRBJ2-7,.,TRBV13,TGTGCCAGCAGCGGAGGGCCAGGGTCCTACGAGCAGTACTTC,CASSGGPGSYEQYF
TRBD2,TRBJ2-1,.,TRBV4-2,TGTGCCAGCAGCCAAGATAGCGGGCGGGCGACCTACAATGAGCAGTTCTTC,CASSQDSGRATYNEQFF
.,TRBJ2-3,.,TRBV27,TGTGCCAGGGCGGGACTCAACTTCACAGATACGCAGTATTTT,CARAGLNFTDTQYF
TRBD1,TRBJ2-7,.,TRBV29-1,TGCAGCGTTGCCGGAGACAGGGGTTCTCGCGAGCAGTACTTC,CSVAGDRGSREQYF
TRBD2,TRBJ2-2,once,TRBV7-8,TGTGCCAGCAGCTTATGGACTAGCGAGAACACCGGGGAGCTGTTTTTT,CASSLWTSENTGELFF
.,TRBJ1-1,.,TRBV5-1,TGCGCCAGCAGCCTGAGTAACAGGGATGAAGCTTTCTTT,CASSLSNRDEAFF
.,TRBJ2-7,few,TRBV4-1,TGCGCCAGCAGCCCCACGGCAGGATACGAGCAGTACTTC,CASSPTAGYEQYF
TRBD2,TRBJ2-1,.,TRBV2,TGTGCCAGCAGCTGGACTAGCGGGGGCGCCCAGGGTGAGCAGTTCTTC,CASSWTSGGAQGEQFF
TRBD1,TRBJ1-4,.,TRBV5-1,TGCGCCAGCAGCTTGGGCGACAGGGCTAGTGGAAAACTGTTTTTT,CASSLGDRASGKLFF
.,TRBJ1-1,once,TRBV19,TGTGCCAGTAGTATAGGGAACAGGGCCACTGAAGCTTTCTTT,CASSIGNRATEAFF